The 25 T cell receptor beta chains below all came from one sample that was sequenced in a study of cytomegalovirus exposure and HLA in healthy donors. Primers: 60 Vbeta forward and 13 Jbeta reverse. Only in-frame clones appear in the TCRdb table, and some are missing; sequencing was by immunoSEQ multiplex PCR. The sample includes approximately 74,000 clones, roughly 60% of them seen just once. Sequencing was carried out using PBMCs. The receptors here all came from a man aged 25 to 45 in good health and CMV-seropositive.

CDR3 region: CASSLDTWATEAFF. The CDR3 DNA reads as TGTGCCAGCAGCTTAGATACCTGGGCCACTGAAGCTTTCTTT. The chain joins TRBV11-3 to TRBJ1-1; D gene unclear. The CDR3 loop spans 14 amino acids. Trimming took 0 bases from V and 4 from J, leaving 9 bases between them. Germline CDR1 is SGHNT and CDR2 is YENEEA.

This chain uses TRBV11-3 with TRBJ1-2; D might be TRBD1 (5 bases). Germline V lookup: CDR1 SGHNT, CDR2 YENEEA. This CDR3 is 13 amino acids long. Trimming left V 3 bases short and J 6 bases short, with 11 bases between. As DNA, the CDR3 is TGTGCCAGCAGCTTTCTGGGGGAGGATGGCTACACCTTC. Residues: CASSFLGEDGYTF.

On this clone: This sample also contains other DNA sequences that code for the same CDR3. The V gene is TRBV28, the J gene TRBJ1-2; D ambiguous. The CDR3 totals 13 residues. From germline, CDR1 is MDHEN and CDR2 SYDVKM. V shed 9 bases and J shed 4 bases, with 15 bases lying between them. The chain's CDR3 is CASRKGGPYGYTF. The CDR3 nucleotides read TGTGCCAGTAGGAAGGGAGGGCCCTATGGCTACACCTTC.

This clone was seen more than once but under ten times. This chain connects TRBV28 to TRBJ1-1, with D possibly TRBD1 on 6 matching bases. From germline, CDR1 is MDHEN and CDR2 SYDVKM. V was cut by 6 bases and J by 5 bases, with 16 bases left in between. The CDR3 totals 14 residues. CDR3 loop: CASSKQGASTEAFF. CDR3 nucleotides: TGTGCCAGCAGCAAACAGGGCGCATCAACTGAAGCTTTCTTT.

This clone was seen only a few times. This chain joins TRBV6-1 and TRBJ2-1; D gene ambiguous. The V end was cut by 7 bases, the J end by 0 bases, with 13 bases between. The CDR3 contains 15 residues. Germline values: CDR1 MNHNS, CDR2 SASEGT. This chain's CDR3 is CASIEQTSSYNEQFF. Written as DNA, the CDR3 is TGTGCCAGCATCGAACAGACCAGCTCCTACAATGAGCAGTTCTTC.

The chain uses TRBV9 and TRBJ2-3; perhaps TRBD2 as D (6 bases). The CDR3 runs to 15 residues. Germline CDR1 and CDR2: SGDLS and YYNGEE. V lost 0 bases and J lost 1, with 9 bases in between. The chain's CDR3 is CASSVEEGRTDTQYF. CDR3 sequence (DNA): TGTGCCAGCAGCGTAGAGGAGGGACGCACAGATACGCAGTATTTT.

The DNA for the CDR3 is TGTGCCAGCGCTACAGGGAAGGCGCGGGAGAGGTTTTCGGATACGCAGTATTTT. Protein product: CASATGKARERFSDTQYF. The chain is built from TRBV28 and TRBJ2-3; TRBD2 is a possible D gene (7 bases). V lost 8 bases and J lost 6, with 30 bases in between. The CDR3 totals 18 residues. CDR1 is MDHEN, CDR2 SYDVKM, per germline.

The V and J genes are TRBV5-1 and TRBJ2-3; tentatively, D is TRBD1 (6 bases). The CDR3 is made up of 16 amino acids. The V gene lost 2 bases and the J gene lost 0 bases, with 13 bases spanning the gap. Germline V gene sequence: CDR1 SGHRS, CDR2 YFSETQ. CDR3 bases: TGCGCCAGCAGCTTAGGGGGAAGCCTTAGCACAGATACGCAGTATTTT. Amino acid sequence: CASSLGGSLSTDTQYF.

This clone was seen a handful of times. This chain connects TRBV7-3 to TRBJ2-1, with 8 bases fitting TRBD1. The CDR3 has 14 residues. Germline CDR1 is SGHTA and CDR2 is FQGTGA. V lost 4 bases, J lost 5 bases, and 4 bases stayed unmatched. Here the CDR3 DNA reads TGTGCCAGCAGCTCGGACAGGGTCGACAATGAGCAGTTCTTC. Its translation: CASSSDRVDNEQFF.

The J gene is TRBJ2-7, the V gene TRBV5-1; D is ambiguous. Germline CDR1 and CDR2: SGHRS and YFSETQ. This CDR3 is built from 14 residues. The V end was cut by 4 bases, the J end by 2 bases, with 13 bases between. The CDR3 reads CASSNRTATYEQYF. Written as DNA, the CDR3 is TGCGCCAGCAGCAACCGAACAGCAACCTACGAGCAGTACTTC.

V gene TRBV7-9 combines with J gene TRBJ2-7; 7 bases are a match to TRBD2. Germline loops: CDR1 SEHNR, CDR2 FQNEAQ (reference sequence). Losses at the gene ends were 5 bases for V and 6 bases for J; bases not matched to a gene: 10. CDR3 length: 14 residues. CDR3 coding DNA: TGTGCCAGCAGCCGGGGAGGGCTGTCATCCGAGCAGTACTTC. It is translated as CASSRGGLSSEQYF.

This clone has more than one count but fewer than ten. The chain couples TRBV28 to TRBJ2-7; TRBD1 aligns across 10 bases. Germline V gives CDR1 MDHEN, CDR2 SYDVKM. This CDR3 comprises 15 residues. V lost 5 bases to trimming and J lost 5 bases; unmatched junction nucleotides: 9. CDR3 sequence: CASSLPGQGLDEQYF. In DNA form, the CDR3 reads TGTGCCAGCAGTCTCCCGGGACAGGGGCTCGACGAGCAGTACTTC.

This clone came up a few times. The chain joins TRBV6-1 to TRBJ1-6, with a possible D match to TRBD1 (6 bases). Deletions cut 7 bases from V and 5 bases from J, with 12 bases between. The germline V gene has CDR1 MNHNS and CDR2 SASEGT. The CDR3 is made up of 14 amino acids. The CDR3, as DNA: TGTGCCAGCACCTACAGGGTCGATAATTCACCCCTCCACTTT. Translation: CASTYRVDNSPLHF.

The gene calls are TRBV11-2 and TRBJ2-3; TRBD1 is a possible D gene (6 bases). CDR1 SGHAT and CDR2 FQNNGV come from the germline V gene. The CDR3 is made up of 18 amino acids. The V and J ends lost 0 bases and 1 base respectively, with 17 bases between them. The CDR3 here is CASSLDSVDRWGTDTQYF. The CDR3, as DNA: TGTGCCAGCAGCTTAGATTCCGTGGACAGATGGGGCACAGATACGCAGTATTTT.

The rearrangement joins TRBV28 to TRBJ1-1; TRBD1 matches 10 bases. The CDR3 loop spans 15 amino acids. The germline gives CDR1 MDHEN, CDR2 SYDVKM. Trimming at V came to 5 bases and at J to 6 bases, leaving 9 bases not matched to a gene. CDR3 in DNA: TGTGCCAGCAGTCCTCTCGGACAGGGGGGCTCTGAAGCTTTCTTT. Translating gives CASSPLGQGGSEAFF.

This clone was observed a few times. J is TRBJ2-2 and V is TRBV7-9; D ambiguous. This CDR3 is built from 15 residues. Germline-derived CDR1 and CDR2 are SEHNR and FQNEAQ (reference sequence). The ends were cut back, 3 bases at V and 1 base at J, with 9 bases in the middle. The CDR3 spells CASSLGSQNTGELFF. For the CDR3, the DNA is TGTGCCAGCAGCTTGGGCAGCCAGAACACCGGGGAGCTGTTTTTT. The full variable domain, completed using reference TRBV7-9 and TRBJ2-2, is DTGVSQNPRHKITKRGQNVTFRCDPISEHNRLYWYRQTLGQGPEFLTYFQNEAQLEKSRLLSDRFSAERPKGSFSTLEIQRTEQGDSAMYLCASSLGSQNTGELFFGEGSRLTVL.

This clone was counted a single time. The chain uses TRBV6-6 and TRBJ1-3, with unresolved D. The CDR3 is 14 residues long. The V gene's germline CDR1 is MNHNY and CDR2 SVGAGI (reference sequence). V lost 10 bases and J lost 0, with 13 bases in between. The CDR3 DNA is TGTGCCACCTCGAGGGCCAACTCTGGAAACACCATATATTTT. It translates to CATSRANSGNTIYF.

The chain is built from TRBV5-4 and TRBJ1-6; unclear D gene. Germline-derived CDR1 and CDR2 are SGHNT and YYREEE (reference sequence). The CDR3 is 14 amino acids. The germline V and J ends were trimmed by 0 bases and 12 bases, with 13 bases remaining between them. The CDR3 loop reads CASSLEVSSGPLHF. In DNA form, the CDR3 reads TGTGCCAGCAGCTTGGAGGTTTCCAGCGGACCCCTCCACTTT.

The table lists this clone with a count of one. V and J are TRBV29-1 and TRBJ2-2; D gene unclear. V was pared by 0 bases and J by 4 bases, with 12 bases between. The CDR3 covers 15 residues. Germline V gene sequence: CDR1 SQVTM, CDR2 ANQGSEA. The CDR3 DNA sequence: TGCAGCGTTGAAGATCTTGGCCGAACCACCGGGGAGCTGTTTTTT. It yields the protein CSVEDLGRTTGELFF.

About this clone: Its ends do not fully match the called genes, so a read error is possible. CDR3 in DNA: TGCGCCAGCAGTGAATCACGGGTTGACATTCAGTACTTC. Translating it yields CASSESRVDIQYF. The rearrangement joins TRBV23-1 to TRBJ2-4; D is unclear. TRBV23-1 is reported as an ORF; its role is uncertain. This CDR3 is built from 13 residues.

As DNA, the CDR3 is TGTGCCAGCACCCTAGACAGGGGGGATGGCTACACCTTC. This codes for CASTLDRGDGYTF. This chain connects TRBV28 to TRBJ1-2; 9 bases align to TRBD1. Germline-derived CDR1 and CDR2 are MDHEN and SYDVKM. After removal of 7 bases from V and 6 bases from J, the junction contained 6 bases not matched to a gene. This CDR3 is built from 13 residues.

This rearrangement joins TRBV27 to TRBJ2-7; 7 nucleotides align to TRBD1. This CDR3 region has 15 residues. Looked up from germline, CDR1 is MNHEY and CDR2 is SMNVEV (reference sequence). Trimming removed 4 bases from V and 5 bases from J; junction bases left unmatched: 11. This CDR3 reads CASSSSLGTVDEQYF. In DNA form, the CDR3 reads TGTGCCAGCAGTTCCTCCCTCGGGACAGTGGACGAGCAGTACTTC.

V usage is TRBV11-2 and J usage is TRBJ2-5; a possible D gene is TRBD1 (6 bases). The J call may be mistaken, given a closer DNA end match to TRBJ2-7. The CDR3 loop spans 14 amino acids. Germline V lookup: CDR1 SGHAT, CDR2 FQNNGV. Here the CDR3 reads CASSFSRGSYEQYF. CDR3 nucleotides: TGTGCCAGCAGCTTTTCCAGGGGCTCCTACGAGCAGTACTTC.

The chain uses TRBV27 and TRBJ2-1; 8 bases align to TRBD2. In germline, CDR1 is MNHEY, CDR2 SMNVEV (reference sequence). The CDR3 totals 19 residues. Trimming cost V 2 bases and J 3 bases; bases outside gene matches: 15. The CDR3 DNA is TGTGCCAGCAGTTTACCCCGGCTAGCGGGCACGGGGTACTACAATGAGCAGTTCTTC. It codes for CASSLPRLAGTGYYNEQFF.

The gene calls are TRBV5-1 and TRBJ2-5, with a possible D match to TRBD2 (6 bases). The germline gives CDR1 SGHRS, CDR2 YFSETQ. Trimming left V 6 bases short and J 5 bases short, with 11 bases between. The CDR3 has 12 amino acids. Here the CDR3 reads CASKEGRETQYF. DNA for the CDR3: TGCGCCAGCAAGGAGGGCCGGGAGACCCAGTACTTC.